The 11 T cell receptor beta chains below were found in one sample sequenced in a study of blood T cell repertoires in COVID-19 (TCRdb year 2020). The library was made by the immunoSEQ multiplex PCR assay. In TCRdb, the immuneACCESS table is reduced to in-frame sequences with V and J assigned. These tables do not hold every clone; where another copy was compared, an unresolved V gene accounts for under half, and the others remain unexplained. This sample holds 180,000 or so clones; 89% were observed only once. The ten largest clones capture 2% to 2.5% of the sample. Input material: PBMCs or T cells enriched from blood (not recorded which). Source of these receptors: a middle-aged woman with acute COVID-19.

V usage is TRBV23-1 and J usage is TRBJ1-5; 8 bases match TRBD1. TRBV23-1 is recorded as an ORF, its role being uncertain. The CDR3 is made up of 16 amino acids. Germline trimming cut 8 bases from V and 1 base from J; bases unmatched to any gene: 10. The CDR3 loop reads CASGETGEVSNQPQHF. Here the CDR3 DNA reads TGCGCCAGCGGGGAGACAGGGGAAGTCAGCAATCAGCCCCAGCATTTT.

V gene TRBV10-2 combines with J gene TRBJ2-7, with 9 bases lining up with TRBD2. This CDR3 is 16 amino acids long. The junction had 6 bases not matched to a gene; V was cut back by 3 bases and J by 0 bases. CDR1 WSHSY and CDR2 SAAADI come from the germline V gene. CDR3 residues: CASSEWGSGGSYEQYF. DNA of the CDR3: TGCGCCAGCAGTGAATGGGGTAGCGGGGGCTCCTACGAGCAGTACTTC.

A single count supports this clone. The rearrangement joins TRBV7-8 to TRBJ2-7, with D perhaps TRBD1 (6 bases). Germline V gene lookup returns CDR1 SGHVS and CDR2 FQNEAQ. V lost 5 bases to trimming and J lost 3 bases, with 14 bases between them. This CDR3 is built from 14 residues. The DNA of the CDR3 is TGTGCCAGCAGCGCACGGGACATCGGCTACGAGCAGTACTTC. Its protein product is CASSARDIGYEQYF.

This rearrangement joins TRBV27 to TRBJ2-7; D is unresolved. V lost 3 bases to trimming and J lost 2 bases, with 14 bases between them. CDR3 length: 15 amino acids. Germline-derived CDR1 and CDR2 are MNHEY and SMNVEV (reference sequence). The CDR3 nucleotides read TGTGCCAGCAGTTTTAAGGTTGGCCTAGCCTACGAGCAGTACTTC. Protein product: CASSFKVGLAYEQYF.

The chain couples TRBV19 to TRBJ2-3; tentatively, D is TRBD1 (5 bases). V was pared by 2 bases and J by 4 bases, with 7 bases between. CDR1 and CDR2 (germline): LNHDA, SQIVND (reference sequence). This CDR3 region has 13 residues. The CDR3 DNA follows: TGTGCCAGTAGTATAAGGGGCCCAGATACGCAGTATTTT. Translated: CASSIRGPDTQYF.

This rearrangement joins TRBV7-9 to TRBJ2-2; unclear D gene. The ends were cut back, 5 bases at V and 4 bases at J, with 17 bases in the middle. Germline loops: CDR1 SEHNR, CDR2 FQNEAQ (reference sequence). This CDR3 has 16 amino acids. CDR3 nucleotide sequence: TGTGCCAGCAGCCACCATCAGGATCTCGGCACCGGGGAGCTGTTTTTT. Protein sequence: CASSHHQDLGTGELFF.

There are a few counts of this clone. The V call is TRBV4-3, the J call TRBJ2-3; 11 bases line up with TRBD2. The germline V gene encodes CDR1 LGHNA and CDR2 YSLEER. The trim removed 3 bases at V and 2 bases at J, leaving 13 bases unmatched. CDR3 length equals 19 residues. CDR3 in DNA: TGCGCCAGCAGCCACGCACTCTCCCGGACTAGCGGGTACACAGATACGCAGTATTTT. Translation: CASSHALSRTSGYTDTQYF.

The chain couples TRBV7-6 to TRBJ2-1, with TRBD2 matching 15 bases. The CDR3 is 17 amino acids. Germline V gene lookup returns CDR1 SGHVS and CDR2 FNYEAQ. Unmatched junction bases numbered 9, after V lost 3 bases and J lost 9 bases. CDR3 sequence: CASSFFPGTSGGTEQFF. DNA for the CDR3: TGTGCCAGCAGCTTTTTCCCCGGGACTAGCGGGGGGACTGAGCAGTTCTTC.

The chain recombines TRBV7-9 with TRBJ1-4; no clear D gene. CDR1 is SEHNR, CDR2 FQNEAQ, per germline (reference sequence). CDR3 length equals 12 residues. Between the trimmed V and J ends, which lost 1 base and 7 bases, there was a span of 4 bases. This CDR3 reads CASSLDGEKLFF. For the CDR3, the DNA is TGTGCCAGCAGCTTAGACGGTGAAAAACTGTTTTTT.

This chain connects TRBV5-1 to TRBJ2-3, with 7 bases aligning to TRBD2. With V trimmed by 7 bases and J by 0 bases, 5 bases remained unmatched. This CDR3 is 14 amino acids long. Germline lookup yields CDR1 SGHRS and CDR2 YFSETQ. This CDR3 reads CASSSGLSTDTQYF. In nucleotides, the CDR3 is TGCGCCAGCTCTAGCGGTCTTAGCACAGATACGCAGTATTTT.

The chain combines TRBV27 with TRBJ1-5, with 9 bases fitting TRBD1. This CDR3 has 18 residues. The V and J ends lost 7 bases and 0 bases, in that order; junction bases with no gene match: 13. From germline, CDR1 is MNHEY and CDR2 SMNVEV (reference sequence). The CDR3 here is CASMDHWGQGYSNQPQHF. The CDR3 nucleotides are TGTGCCAGCATGGACCACTGGGGACAGGGATATAGCAATCAGCCCCAGCATTTT.